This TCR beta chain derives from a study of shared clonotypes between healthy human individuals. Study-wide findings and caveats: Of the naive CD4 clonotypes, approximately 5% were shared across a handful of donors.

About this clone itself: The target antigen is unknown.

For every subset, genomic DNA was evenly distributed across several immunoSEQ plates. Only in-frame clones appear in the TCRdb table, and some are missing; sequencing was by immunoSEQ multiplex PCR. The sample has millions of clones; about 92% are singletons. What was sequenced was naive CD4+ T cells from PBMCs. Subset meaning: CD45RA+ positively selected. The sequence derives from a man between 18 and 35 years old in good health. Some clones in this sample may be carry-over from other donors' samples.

CDR3 in DNA: TGCGCCAGCAGTGAGTCGACAGGGCTCCCCATTGAAGCTTTCTTT. It translates to CASSESTGLPIEAFF. The chain links TRBV10-1 to TRBJ1-1, with 7 bases fitting TRBD1. The CDR3 is made up of 15 amino acids. Germline V gives CDR1 WNHNN, CDR2 SYGVQD (reference sequence). J lost 7 bases, V lost 0 bases, and 8 bases had no gene match.